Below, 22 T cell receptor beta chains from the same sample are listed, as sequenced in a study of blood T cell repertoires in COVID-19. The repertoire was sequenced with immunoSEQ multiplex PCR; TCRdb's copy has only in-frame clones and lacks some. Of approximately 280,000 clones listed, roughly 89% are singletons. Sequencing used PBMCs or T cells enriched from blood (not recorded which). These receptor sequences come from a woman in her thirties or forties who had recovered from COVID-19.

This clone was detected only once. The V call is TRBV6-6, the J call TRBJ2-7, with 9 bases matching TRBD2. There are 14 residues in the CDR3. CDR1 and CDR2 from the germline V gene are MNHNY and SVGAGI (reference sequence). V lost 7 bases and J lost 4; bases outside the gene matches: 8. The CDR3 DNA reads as TGTGCCAGCACGGCGGGAGGGCCTGGGTACGAGCAGTACTTC. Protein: CASTAGGPGYEQYF.

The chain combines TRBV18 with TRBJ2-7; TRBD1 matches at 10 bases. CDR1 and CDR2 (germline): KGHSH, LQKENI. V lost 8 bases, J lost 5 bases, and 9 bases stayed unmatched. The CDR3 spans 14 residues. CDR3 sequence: CASTGTGALDEQYF. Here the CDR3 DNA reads TGTGCCAGCACCGGGACAGGGGCGCTCGACGAGCAGTACTTC.

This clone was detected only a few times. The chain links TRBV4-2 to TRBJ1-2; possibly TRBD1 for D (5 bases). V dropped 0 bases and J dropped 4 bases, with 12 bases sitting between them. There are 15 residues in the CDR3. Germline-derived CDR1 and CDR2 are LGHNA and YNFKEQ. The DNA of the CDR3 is TGTGCCAGCAGCCAAGAGGGGGGTGTCAGCTATGGCTACACCTTC. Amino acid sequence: CASSQEGGVSYGYTF.

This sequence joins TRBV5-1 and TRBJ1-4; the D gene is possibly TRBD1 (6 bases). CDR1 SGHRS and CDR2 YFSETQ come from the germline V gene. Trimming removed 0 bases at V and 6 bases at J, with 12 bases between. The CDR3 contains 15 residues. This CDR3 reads CASSLDRARDEKLFF. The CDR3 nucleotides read TGCGCCAGCAGCTTGGACAGGGCCCGCGATGAAAAACTGTTTTTT.

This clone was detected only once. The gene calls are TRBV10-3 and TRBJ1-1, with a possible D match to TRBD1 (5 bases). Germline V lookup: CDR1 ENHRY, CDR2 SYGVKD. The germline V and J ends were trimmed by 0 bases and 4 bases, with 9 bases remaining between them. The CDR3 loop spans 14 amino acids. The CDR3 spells CAISESSQGTEAFF. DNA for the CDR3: TGTGCCATCAGTGAGTCGTCTCAGGGCACTGAAGCTTTCTTT.

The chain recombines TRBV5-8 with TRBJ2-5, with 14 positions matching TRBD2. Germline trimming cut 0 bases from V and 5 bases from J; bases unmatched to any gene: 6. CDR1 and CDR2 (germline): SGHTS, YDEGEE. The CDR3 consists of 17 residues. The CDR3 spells CASSLEGLAGVGETQYF. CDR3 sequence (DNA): TGTGCCAGCAGCTTGGAGGGACTAGCGGGAGTCGGGGAGACCCAGTACTTC.

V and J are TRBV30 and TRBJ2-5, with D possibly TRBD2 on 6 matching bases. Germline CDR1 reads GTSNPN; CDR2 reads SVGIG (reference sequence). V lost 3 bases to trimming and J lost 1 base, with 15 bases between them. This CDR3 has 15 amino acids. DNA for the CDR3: TGTGCCTGGAGGCCGGGGCTAGCGAGCCAAGAGACCCAGTACTTC. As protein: CAWRPGLASQETQYF.

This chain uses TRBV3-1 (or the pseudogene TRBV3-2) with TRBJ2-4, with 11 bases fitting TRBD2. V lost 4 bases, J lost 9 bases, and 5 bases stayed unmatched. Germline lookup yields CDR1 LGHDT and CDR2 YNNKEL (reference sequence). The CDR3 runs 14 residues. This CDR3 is CASSLAGGEGIQYF. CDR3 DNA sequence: TGTGCCAGCAGCCTAGCGGGAGGGGAGGGCATTCAGTACTTC.

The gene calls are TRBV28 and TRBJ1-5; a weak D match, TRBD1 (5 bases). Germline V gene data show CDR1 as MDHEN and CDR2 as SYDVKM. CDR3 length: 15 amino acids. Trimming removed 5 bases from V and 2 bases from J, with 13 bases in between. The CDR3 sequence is CASSPHGRGNQPQHF. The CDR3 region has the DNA TGTGCCAGCAGTCCCCACGGCAGGGGCAATCAGCCCCAGCATTTT. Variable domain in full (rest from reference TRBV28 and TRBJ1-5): DVKVTQSSRYLVKRTGEKVFLECVQDMDHENMFWYRQDPGLGLRLIYFSYDVKMKEKGDIPEGYSVSREKKERFSLILESASTNQTSMYLCASSPHGRGNQPQHFGDGTRLSIL.

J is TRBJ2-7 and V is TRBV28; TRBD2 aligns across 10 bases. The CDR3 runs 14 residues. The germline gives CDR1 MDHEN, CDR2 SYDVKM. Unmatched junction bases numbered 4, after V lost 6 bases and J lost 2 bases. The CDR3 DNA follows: TGTGCCAGCAGAAGGACTAGCGGTGCCTACGAGCAGTACTTC. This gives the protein CASRRTSGAYEQYF.

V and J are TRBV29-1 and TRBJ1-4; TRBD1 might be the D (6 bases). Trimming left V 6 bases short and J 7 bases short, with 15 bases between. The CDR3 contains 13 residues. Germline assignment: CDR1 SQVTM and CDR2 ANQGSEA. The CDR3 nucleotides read TGCAGCGTGGGGGCGGGAGGGGGTGAAAAACTGTTTTTT. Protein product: CSVGAGGGEKLFF.

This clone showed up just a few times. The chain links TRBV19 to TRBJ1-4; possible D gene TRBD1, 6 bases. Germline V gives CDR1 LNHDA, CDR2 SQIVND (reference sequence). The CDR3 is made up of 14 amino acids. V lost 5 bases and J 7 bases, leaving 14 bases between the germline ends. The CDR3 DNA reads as TGTGCCAGTAGTCCCCGCCGGACAGTTGAAAAACTGTTTTTT. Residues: CASSPRRTVEKLFF.

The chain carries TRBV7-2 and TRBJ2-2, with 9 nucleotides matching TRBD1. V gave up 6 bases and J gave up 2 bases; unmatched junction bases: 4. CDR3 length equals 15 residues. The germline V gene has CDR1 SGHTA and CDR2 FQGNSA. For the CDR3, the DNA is TGTGCCAGCAGACCCACAGGGGGCAACACCGGGGAGCTGTTTTTT. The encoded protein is CASRPTGGNTGELFF.

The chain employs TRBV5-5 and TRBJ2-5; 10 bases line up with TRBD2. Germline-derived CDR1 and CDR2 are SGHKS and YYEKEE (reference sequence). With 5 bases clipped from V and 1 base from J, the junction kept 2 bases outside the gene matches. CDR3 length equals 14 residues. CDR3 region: CASSLAGVQETQYF. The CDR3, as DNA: TGTGCCAGCAGTCTAGCGGGGGTCCAAGAGACCCAGTACTTC. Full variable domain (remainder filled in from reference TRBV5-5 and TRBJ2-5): DAGVTQSPTHLIKTRGQQVTLRCSPISGHKSVSWYQQVLGQGPQFIFQYYEKEERGRGNFPDRFSARQFPNYSSELNVNALLLGDSALYLCASSLAGVQETQYFGPGTRLLVL.

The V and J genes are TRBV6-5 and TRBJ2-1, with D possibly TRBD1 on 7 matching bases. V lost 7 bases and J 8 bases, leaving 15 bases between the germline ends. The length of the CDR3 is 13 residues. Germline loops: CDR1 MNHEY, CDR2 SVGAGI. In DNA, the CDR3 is TGTGCCAGCACCACGACAGGGACTGATGAGCAGTTCTTC. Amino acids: CASTTTGTDEQFF.

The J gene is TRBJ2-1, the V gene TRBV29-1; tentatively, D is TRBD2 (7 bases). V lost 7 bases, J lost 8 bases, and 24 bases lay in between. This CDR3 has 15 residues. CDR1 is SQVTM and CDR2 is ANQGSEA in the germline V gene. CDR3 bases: TGCAGCGCGCCCCCCGGAGGGGGGGCAGGCGATGAGCAGTTCTTC. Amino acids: CSAPPGGGAGDEQFF.

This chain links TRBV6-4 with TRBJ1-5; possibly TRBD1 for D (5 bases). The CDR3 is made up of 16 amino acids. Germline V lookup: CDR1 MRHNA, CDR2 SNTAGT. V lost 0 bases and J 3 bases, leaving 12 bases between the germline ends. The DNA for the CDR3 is TGTGCCAGCAGTGACTCGATCAAGGGGTACAATCAGCCCCAGCATTTT. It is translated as CASSDSIKGYNQPQHF.

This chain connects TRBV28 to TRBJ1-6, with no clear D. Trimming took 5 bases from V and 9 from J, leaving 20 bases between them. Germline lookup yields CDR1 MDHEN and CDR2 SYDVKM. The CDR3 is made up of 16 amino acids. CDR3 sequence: CASSPPRHASISPLHF. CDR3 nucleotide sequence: TGTGCCAGCAGTCCTCCGAGACATGCGTCAATTTCACCCCTCCACTTT. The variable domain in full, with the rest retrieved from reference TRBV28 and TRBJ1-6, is DVKVTQSSRYLVKRTGEKVFLECVQDMDHENMFWYRQDPGLGLRLIYFSYDVKMKEKGDIPEGYSVSREKKERFSLILESASTNQTSMYLCASSPPRHASISPLHFGNGTRLTVT.

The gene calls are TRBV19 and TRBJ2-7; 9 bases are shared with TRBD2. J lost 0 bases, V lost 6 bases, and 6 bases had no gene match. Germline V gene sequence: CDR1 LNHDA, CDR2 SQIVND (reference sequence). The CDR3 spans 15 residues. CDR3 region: CASSLSSGSSYEQYF. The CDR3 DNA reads TGTGCCAGTAGCTTGAGTAGCGGGAGCTCCTACGAGCAGTACTTC.

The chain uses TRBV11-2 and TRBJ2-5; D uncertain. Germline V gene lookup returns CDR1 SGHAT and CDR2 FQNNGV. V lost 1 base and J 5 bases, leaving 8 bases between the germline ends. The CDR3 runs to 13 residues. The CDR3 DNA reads TGTGCCAGCAGCTTAGGAGTGGAGGAGACCCAGTACTTC. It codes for CASSLGVEETQYF.

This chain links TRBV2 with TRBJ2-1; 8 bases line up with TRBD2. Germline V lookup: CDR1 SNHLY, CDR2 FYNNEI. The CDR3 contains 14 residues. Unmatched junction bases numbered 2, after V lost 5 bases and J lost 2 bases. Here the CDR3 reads CASSWTSTYNEQFF. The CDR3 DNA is TGTGCCAGCAGTTGGACTAGCACCTACAATGAGCAGTTCTTC.

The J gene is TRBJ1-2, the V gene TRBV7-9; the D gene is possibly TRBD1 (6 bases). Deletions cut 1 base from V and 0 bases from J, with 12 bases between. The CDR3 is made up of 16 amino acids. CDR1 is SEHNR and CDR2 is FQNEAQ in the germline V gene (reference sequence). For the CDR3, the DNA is TGTGCCAGCAGCTTAGTCTGGGACACCACTAACTATGGCTACACCTTC. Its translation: CASSLVWDTTNYGYTF.